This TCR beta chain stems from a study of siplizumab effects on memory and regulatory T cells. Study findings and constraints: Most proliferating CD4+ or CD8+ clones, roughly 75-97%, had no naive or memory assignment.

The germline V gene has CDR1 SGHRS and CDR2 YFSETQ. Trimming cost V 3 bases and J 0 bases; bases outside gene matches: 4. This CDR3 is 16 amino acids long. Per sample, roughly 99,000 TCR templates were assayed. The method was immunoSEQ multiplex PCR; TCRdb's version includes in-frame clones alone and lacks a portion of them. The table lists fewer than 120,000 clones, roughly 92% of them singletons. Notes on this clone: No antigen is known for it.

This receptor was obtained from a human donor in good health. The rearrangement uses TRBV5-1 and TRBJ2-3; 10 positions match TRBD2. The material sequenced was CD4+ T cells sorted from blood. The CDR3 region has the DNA TGCGCCAGCAGCTATATAGCGGGGGGAAGCACAGATACGCAGTATTTT. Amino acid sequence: CASSYIAGGSTDTQYF.